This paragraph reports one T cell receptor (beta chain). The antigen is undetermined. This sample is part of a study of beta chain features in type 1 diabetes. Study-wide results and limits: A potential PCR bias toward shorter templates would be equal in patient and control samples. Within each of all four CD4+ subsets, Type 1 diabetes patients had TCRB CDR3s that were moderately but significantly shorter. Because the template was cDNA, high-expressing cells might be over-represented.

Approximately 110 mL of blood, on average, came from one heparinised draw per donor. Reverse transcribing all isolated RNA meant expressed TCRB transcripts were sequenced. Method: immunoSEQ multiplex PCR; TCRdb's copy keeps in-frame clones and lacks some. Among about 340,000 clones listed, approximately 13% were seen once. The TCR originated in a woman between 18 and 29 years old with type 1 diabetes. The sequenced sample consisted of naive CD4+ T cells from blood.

In DNA form, the CDR3 reads TGCGCCAGCAGCCAGGACAGTAGGGACGGCCAGTACTTC. Translated: CASSQDSRDGQYF. V gene TRBV4-3 combines with J gene TRBJ2-5; tentative D call: TRBD1 (6 bases). V was cut by 3 bases and J by 10 bases, with 15 bases left in between. Germline V lookup: CDR1 LGHNA, CDR2 YSLEER. This CDR3 contains 13 residues.